Presented here are 23 T cell receptor beta chains from one specimen sequenced in a study of T cell changes during pregnancy in multiple sclerosis. Repertoires were generated with immunoSEQ multiplex PCR, while TCRdb's copy carries only in-frame clones and drops some. The sample has about 47,000 clones; 80% to 95% are singletons. This sample comprised peripheral blood, obtained after pregnancy. These receptors were obtained from a female donor with multiple sclerosis, enrolled in a pregnancy study.

V gene TRBV10-2 combines with J gene TRBJ1-2; 7 nucleotides line up with TRBD1. The V gene's germline CDR1 is WSHSY and CDR2 SAAADI. The length of the CDR3 is 16 residues. V lost 2 bases and J lost 4; bases outside the gene matches: 10. The CDR3 here is CASSEDRQGESYGYTF. The CDR3, as DNA: TGCGCCAGCAGTGAGGACCGGCAGGGGGAAAGCTATGGCTACACCTTC.

CDR3 sequence reads: CASSPGETTNEKLFF. The CDR3 nucleotides are TGTGCCAGCAGTCCAGGGGAGACAACTAATGAAAAACTGTTTTTT. The V and J genes are TRBV6-4 and TRBJ1-4; maybe TRBD1 (6 bases). The V gene's germline CDR1 is MRHNA and CDR2 SNTAGT. This CDR3 contains 15 residues. Trimming removed 5 bases from V and 0 bases from J, with 10 bases in between.

The chain joins TRBV30 to TRBJ2-7; 9 bases are a match to TRBD1. CDR3 length: 17 amino acids. V lost 2 bases and J lost 6; bases outside the gene matches: 17. From germline, CDR1 is GTSNPN and CDR2 SVGIG (reference sequence). CDR3 nucleotides: TGTGCCTGGAGTTTCCAGTGGGGGGGACAGGGCAGGGGCGAGCAGTACTTC. Its protein is CAWSFQWGGQGRGEQYF.

The genes are TRBV2 and TRBJ1-5, with D tentatively TRBD1 (6 bases). The germline V gene encodes CDR1 SNHLY and CDR2 FYNNEI. V lost 7 bases and J 4 bases, leaving 11 bases between the germline ends. This CDR3 comprises 13 residues. CDR3 amino acids: CASMIQGNQPQHF. The CDR3 region has the DNA TGTGCCAGCATGATACAGGGAAATCAGCCCCAGCATTTT. Based on the CDR3 plus reference TRBV2 and TRBJ1-5, the full variable domain is EPEVTQTPSHQVTQMGQEVILRCVPISNHLYFYWYRQILGQKVEFLVSFYNNEISEKSEIFDDQFSVERPDGSNFTLKIRSTKLEDSAMYFCASMIQGNQPQHFGDGTRLSIL.

The rearrangement joins TRBV6-5 to TRBJ1-5; tentatively, D is TRBD1 (5 bases). The CDR3 is made up of 15 amino acids. The V gene lost 0 bases and the J gene lost 3 bases, with 9 bases spanning the gap. CDR1 is MNHEY, CDR2 SVGAGI, per germline. CDR3 region: CASSYSYRFNQPQHF. As DNA, the CDR3 is TGTGCCAGCAGTTACTCGTACAGGTTCAATCAGCCCCAGCATTTT.

The CDR3 DNA follows: TGCAGCGCCCAGGGACAGTCTAATTCACCCCTCCACTTT. Its protein is CSAQGQSNSPLHF. This rearrangement joins TRBV29-1 to TRBJ1-6; TRBD1 agrees at 7 bases. Germline assignment: CDR1 SQVTM and CDR2 ANQGSEA. The CDR3 is 13 amino acids. V lost 7 bases to trimming and J lost 6 bases; unmatched junction nucleotides: 6.

This chain joins TRBV7-2 and TRBJ1-4; D is unclear. Deletions cut 5 bases from V and 14 bases from J, with 15 bases between. Germline CDR1 and CDR2: SGHTA and FQGNSA. The CDR3 is made up of 12 amino acids. Written as DNA, the CDR3 is TGTGCCAGCAGCCCGAGCCAGGACTTGCTGTTTTTT. Translation: CASSPSQDLLFF.

The CDR3 reads CASSYADRGGNEQFF. The CDR3 DNA sequence: TGTGCCAGCAGTTACGCGGACAGGGGTGGCAATGAGCAGTTCTTC. This chain links TRBV6-5 with TRBJ2-1, with 9 bases that match TRBD1. The CDR3 loop spans 15 amino acids. Unmatched junction bases numbered 5, after V lost 2 bases and J lost 6 bases. The V gene's germline CDR1 is MNHEY and CDR2 SVGAGI.

The V gene is TRBV6-6, the J gene TRBJ2-5; 10 nucleotides align to TRBD1. J gave up 1 base and V 9 bases, and 11 bases lay outside the gene matches. This CDR3 is 16 amino acids long. Looked up from germline, CDR1 is MNHNY and CDR2 is SVGAGI (reference sequence). CDR3 sequence (DNA): TGTGCCAGTCGCCCTTGGGACAGGGGATTCCAAGAGACCCAGTACTTC. Translation gives CASRPWDRGFQETQYF.

The rearrangement joins TRBV7-3 to TRBJ2-1; D unclear. Germline CDR1 and CDR2: SGHTA and FQGTGA. Trimming took 5 bases from V and 2 from J, leaving 10 bases between them. There are 14 residues in the CDR3. The CDR3 bases are TGTGCCAGCAGCCACGGTTTCCCCTACAATGAGCAGTTCTTC. Its translation is CASSHGFPYNEQFF.

The chain joins TRBV7-3 to TRBJ1-1; TRBD1 is a possible D gene (5 bases). Germline CDR1 SGHTA, CDR2 FQGTGA. The V gene lost 2 bases and the J gene lost 3 bases, with 13 bases spanning the gap. This CDR3 contains 15 residues. CDR3 in amino acids: CASSLSGAGHTEAFF. DNA for the CDR3: TGTGCCAGCAGCTTATCTGGGGCCGGGCACACTGAAGCTTTCTTT.

This rearrangement joins TRBV5-4 to TRBJ2-7; weak D call: TRBD2 (7 bases). Germline-derived CDR1 and CDR2 are SGHNT and YYREEE (reference sequence). The V end was cut by 2 bases, the J end by 5 bases, with 11 bases between. The CDR3 runs 13 residues. The CDR3 is CASSFRGGNEQYF. In DNA form, the CDR3 reads TGTGCCAGCAGCTTTAGGGGGGGGAACGAGCAGTACTTC.

This sequence joins TRBV29-1 and TRBJ2-1; 8 nucleotides line up with TRBD2. The length of the CDR3 is 14 residues. V gave up 3 bases and J gave up 6 bases; unmatched junction bases: 7. From germline, CDR1 is SQVTM and CDR2 ANQGSEA. CDR3 in amino acids: CSVDSPSGGNEQFF. The CDR3 nucleotides are TGCAGCGTTGACTCCCCCAGCGGGGGCAATGAGCAGTTCTTC.

The J gene is TRBJ2-3, the V gene TRBV10-3; D may be TRBD2 (6 bases). The CDR3 contains 16 residues. The V gene lost 0 bases and the J gene lost 5 bases, with 15 bases spanning the gap. Germline CDR1 is ENHRY and CDR2 is SYGVKD. The CDR3 DNA reads TGTGCCATCAGTGAGTCGGGACTCCCCTCGAGAGATACGCAGTATTTT. Translation gives CAISESGLPSRDTQYF.

This clone is a singleton in its sample. This chain uses TRBV7-9 with TRBJ2-3, with TRBD1 as a possible D gene (6 bases). The germline V and J ends were trimmed by 5 bases and 9 bases, with 15 bases remaining between them. Per the germline V gene, CDR1 is SEHNR and CDR2 is FQNEAQ (reference sequence). This CDR3 has 13 amino acids. This CDR3 reads CASSPGAGTTQYF. DNA of the CDR3: TGTGCCAGCAGCCCAGGGGCCGGGACAACGCAGTATTTT.

This clone is a singleton in its sample. The chain couples TRBV7-3 to TRBJ1-1; weak D call: TRBD1 (5 bases). Trimming left V 3 bases short and J 7 bases short, with 15 bases between. Germline V gene sequence: CDR1 SGHTA, CDR2 FQGTGA. The length of the CDR3 is 14 residues. CDR3 sequence: CASSFRGAAYEAFF. The CDR3 nucleotides read TGTGCCAGCAGCTTCCGCGGGGCGGCATATGAAGCTTTCTTT.

This clone was seen only once. This sequence joins TRBV6-4 and TRBJ2-6, with TRBD2 as a possible D gene (6 bases). This CDR3 has 15 residues. Trimming left V 0 bases short and J 3 bases short, with 6 bases between. The germline CDR1 and CDR2 sequences are MRHNA and SNTAGT. CDR3 loop: CASSDSSGGANVLTF. The CDR3, as DNA: TGTGCCAGCAGTGACTCTAGCGGTGGGGCCAACGTCCTGACTTTC.

The rearrangement links TRBV7-2 to TRBJ1-2, with 7 positions matching TRBD1. Germline-derived CDR1 and CDR2 are SGHTA and FQGNSA. V shed 2 bases and J 3 bases; nucleotides not matched to a gene: 0. The CDR3 is 13 amino acids. The CDR3 region has the DNA TGTGCCAGCAGCTTAACAGGGGACTATGGCTACACCTTC. Translating it yields CASSLTGDYGYTF.

The V gene is TRBV19, the J gene TRBJ2-1; D unclear. The CDR3 sequence is 16 residues long. The V gene lost 0 bases and the J gene lost 0 bases, with 9 bases spanning the gap. CDR1 is LNHDA, CDR2 SQIVND, per germline (reference sequence). The CDR3 reads CASSIEPSTSYNEQFF. The CDR3 DNA reads as TGTGCCAGTAGTATAGAACCTAGTACCTCCTACAATGAGCAGTTCTTC.

The CDR3: CASSPRRPSVNEQYF. In DNA, the CDR3 is TGTGCCAGCAGCCCCAGGAGGCCTAGCGTCAACGAGCAGTACTTC. The V call is TRBV4-2, the J call TRBJ2-7; possible D gene TRBD2, 6 bases. The ends were cut back, 4 bases at V and 5 bases at J, with 18 bases in the middle. Germline V gives CDR1 LGHNA, CDR2 YNFKEQ. The CDR3 covers 15 residues.

This chain connects TRBV9 to TRBJ2-7, with D possibly matching TRBD2 (6 bases). V was cut by 0 bases and J by 6 bases, with 7 bases left in between. CDR3 size: 12 residues. Germline CDR1 is SGDLS and CDR2 is YYNGEE. The CDR3 DNA sequence: TGTGCCAGCAGCGTAGTGGGGGGCGAGCAGTACTTC. Its protein is CASSVVGGEQYF.

This clone is a singleton in its sample. The chain joins TRBV5-4 to TRBJ2-2; tentatively, D is TRBD2 (7 bases). Germline values: CDR1 SGHNT, CDR2 YYREEE (reference sequence). Trimming took 4 bases from V and 0 from J, leaving 13 bases between them. The CDR3 totals 16 residues. CDR3 residues: CASSRGAATNTGELFF. The CDR3 DNA follows: TGTGCCAGCAGCCGGGGGGCGGCTACGAACACCGGGGAGCTGTTTTTT.

A single count supports this clone. V gene TRBV18 combines with J gene TRBJ1-5; 7 bases map to TRBD1. This CDR3 has 16 amino acids. J gave up 3 bases and V 1 base, and 6 bases lay outside the gene matches. Germline V gene sequence: CDR1 KGHSH, CDR2 LQKENI. The DNA of the CDR3 is TGTGCCAGCTCACCACAGGGGACAGTCACCAATCAGCCCCAGCATTTT. Protein sequence: CASSPQGTVTNQPQHF.